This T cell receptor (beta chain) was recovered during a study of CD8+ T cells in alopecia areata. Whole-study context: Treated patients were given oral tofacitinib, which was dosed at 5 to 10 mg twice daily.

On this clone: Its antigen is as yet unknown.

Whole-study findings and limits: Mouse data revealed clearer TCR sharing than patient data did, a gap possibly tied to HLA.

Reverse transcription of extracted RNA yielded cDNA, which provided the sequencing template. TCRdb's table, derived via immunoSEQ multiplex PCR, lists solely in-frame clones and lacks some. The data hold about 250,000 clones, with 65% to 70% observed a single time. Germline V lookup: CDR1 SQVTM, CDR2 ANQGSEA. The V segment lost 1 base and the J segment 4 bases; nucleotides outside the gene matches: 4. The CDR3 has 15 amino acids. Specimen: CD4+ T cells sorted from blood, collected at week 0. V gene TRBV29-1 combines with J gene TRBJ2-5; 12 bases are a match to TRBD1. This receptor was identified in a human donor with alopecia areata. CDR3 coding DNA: TGCAGCGTTGAAGGTGGGACAGGGGGCCGAGAGACCCAGTACTTC. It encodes CSVEGGTGGRETQYF.